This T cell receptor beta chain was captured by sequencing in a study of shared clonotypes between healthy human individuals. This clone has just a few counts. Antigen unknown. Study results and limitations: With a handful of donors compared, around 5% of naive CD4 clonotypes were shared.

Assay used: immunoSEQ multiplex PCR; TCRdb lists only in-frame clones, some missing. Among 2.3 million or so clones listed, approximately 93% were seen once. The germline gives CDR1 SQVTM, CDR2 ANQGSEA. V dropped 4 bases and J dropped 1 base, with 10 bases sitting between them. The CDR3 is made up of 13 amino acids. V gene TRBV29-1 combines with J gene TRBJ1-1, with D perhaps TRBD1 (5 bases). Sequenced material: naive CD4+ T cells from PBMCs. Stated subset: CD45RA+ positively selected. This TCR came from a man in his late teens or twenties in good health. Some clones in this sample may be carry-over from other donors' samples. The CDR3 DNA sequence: TGCAGCGTTGCCCAGGGACCGAACACTGAAGCTTTCTTT. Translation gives CSVAQGPNTEAFF.